This T cell receptor (beta chain) was captured in a study of beta chain features in type 1 diabetes. Study-wide results and limits: All four CD4+ subsets from Type 1 diabetes patients carried moderately but significantly shorter TCRB CDR3s.

About this clone: Its antigen remains unidentified.

The CDR3 loop spans 14 amino acids. CDR1 and CDR2 from the germline V gene are MNHEY and SVGAGI. V was shortened by 6 bases and J by 1 base, with 12 bases between the two germline ends. All of the isolated RNA was reverse transcribed, so expressed TCRB transcripts were sequenced. Data came from immunoSEQ multiplex PCR; TCRdb stores just in-frame clones and leaves some out. The data hold around 100,000 clones, with 28% observed a single time. The chain couples TRBV6-5 to TRBJ2-5; maybe TRBD2 (5 bases). This sequence was found in a woman younger than 35 with type 1 diabetes. The sequenced sample consisted of central memory CD4+ T cells from blood. The CDR3 region has the DNA TGTGCCAGCAGCCGGAGGCGGGTCCAAGAGACCCAGTACTTC. This sequence encodes CASSRRRVQETQYF.